This T cell receptor beta chain was sequenced during a study of cytomegalovirus exposure and HLA in healthy donors. General study results and limits: Association with HLA alleles at 0.05 false discovery rate was found for 16,951 TCR beta sequences in a later analysis. Data from an earlier analysis indicated that most TCR beta V segments were productive either about 87% or about 30% of the time.

CDR1 and CDR2 from the germline V gene are GTSNPN and SVGIG (reference sequence). The V segment lost 2 bases and the J segment 1 base; nucleotides outside the gene matches: 2. This CDR3 is 14 amino acids long. As to this clone: Its antigen remains unknown.

Primers: 60 Vbeta forward and 13 Jbeta reverse. TCRdb's table, derived via immunoSEQ multiplex PCR, lists solely in-frame clones and lacks some. The sample lists some 170,000 clones; 82% were seen once. Sequencing input: PBMCs. The sequence was obtained from a man aged 50-59 years in good health and CMV-seropositive. The genes are TRBV30 and TRBJ2-3, with TRBD1 identical over 8 bases. CDR3 in DNA: TGTGCCTGGAGTAAGGGACAGGGCACAGATACGCAGTATTTT. Residues: CAWSKGQGTDTQYF. The full variable domain, completed using reference TRBV30 and TRBJ2-3, is SQTIHQWPATLVQPVGSPLSLECTVEGTSNPNLYWYRQAAGRGLQLLFYSVGIGQISSEVPQNLSASRPQDRQFILSSKKLLLSDSGFYLCAWSKGQGTDTQYFGPGTRLTVL.